A selection of T cell receptor beta chains follows, all from one sample in a study of PD-1 blockade in classical Hodgkin lymphoma. TCRdb keeps only in-frame clones here, not all; method: immunoSEQ multiplex PCR. The sample shows some 23,000 clones, less than 95% of them seen only once. Sequenced: CD4+ T cells from blood. The receptors come from a human donor with classical Hodgkin lymphoma. The CDR3 runs from the conserved cysteine through the conserved F or W. Fields, in order: clone size, D gene, V gene, J gene, CDR3 DNA, CDR3 protein. The D gene is left open where the match is weak. Clone size is shown for a subset of rows, as once, few, many or a class of expanded clone.

>once|.|TRBV5-5|TRBJ1-4
TGTGCCAGCAGCTTGGCCTGGACCGAAGGAAATGAAAAACTGTTTTTT
CASSLAWTEGNEKLFF
>once|TRBD2|TRBV9|TRBJ2-2
TGTGCCAGCAGCGTGGGGACTAGCGATCACACCGGGGAGCTGTTTTTT
CASSVGTSDHTGELFF
>.|.|TRBV5-6|TRBJ2-5
TGTGCCAGCAGCTTGGGCTTACAGACTGGCCAAGAGACCCAGTACTTC
CASSLGLQTGQETQYF
>.|.|TRBV30|TRBJ2-3
TGTGCCTGGAGTAGGGGGGCCGGGGCGGCAGATACGCAGTATTTT
CAWSRGAGAADTQYF
>.|TRBD1|TRBV18|TRBJ2-7
TGTGCCAGCCAGCAAAACGAGGGACAGGGGGACGAGCAGTACTTC
CASQQNEGQGDEQYF
>.|TRBD2|TRBV2|TRBJ2-5
TGTGCCAGCGACATGTCCGGGACTAACATCCAAGAGACCCAGTACTTC
CASDMSGTNIQETQYF
>.|TRBD1|TRBV28|TRBJ1-1
TGTGCCAGCAGTTCTCGGACAGGGATTAACACTGAAGCTTTCTTT
CASSSRTGINTEAFF
>.|.|TRBV2|TRBJ2-1
TGTGCCAGCAGGATCATGACGCTAAGACCCAACAATGAGCAGTTCTTC
CASRIMTLRPNNEQFF
>.|TRBD1|TRBV6-5|TRBJ1-6
TGTGCCAGCAGCCCGGGACAGGGCTATTCACCCCTCCACTTT
CASSPGQGYSPLHF
>.|.|TRBV7-9|TRBJ2-7
TGTGCCAGCAGAGGAGGGGCCTACGAGCAGTACTTC
CASRGGAYEQYF
>.|TRBD2|TRBV5-4|TRBJ2-2
TGTGCCAGCAGCTTGGGTCCTAGCGGGGGAACGAACACCGGGGAGCTGTTTTTT
CASSLGPSGGTNTGELFF
>.|.|TRBV10-1|TRBJ2-3
TGCGCCAGCAGTCGGACAGCGAGCAGTGATACGCAGTATTTT
CASSRTASSDTQYF
>once|.|TRBV19|TRBJ1-5
TGTGCCAGCCGACCGGAGGGTGGTCAGCCCCAGCATTTT
CASRPEGGQPQHF
>few|TRBD2|TRBV13|TRBJ2-3
TGTGCCAGCAGCTTCGTAGCGGGGGGGATCACAGATACGCAGTATTTT
CASSFVAGGITDTQYF
>.|TRBD2|TRBV13|TRBJ2-5
TGTGCCAGCAGCCAAGTAGCGGGGCGCCAAGAGACCCAGTACTTC
CASSQVAGRQETQYF
>few|TRBD1|TRBV5-1|TRBJ1-2
TGCGCCAGCAGCTGGACAGGGGATAGTGGCTACACCTTC
CASSWTGDSGYTF
>.|TRBD1|TRBV28|TRBJ1-5
TGTGCCAGCAGTTTTTCGGACAGGGCTAACGCCAATCAGCCCCAGCATTTT
CASSFSDRANANQPQHF
>.|TRBD1|TRBV28|TRBJ1-2
TGTGCCAGCAGGGACAGGGGAGTTCAGGGCTACACCTTC
CASRDRGVQGYTF
>.|TRBD2|TRBV10-3|TRBJ2-1
TGTGCCATCAGGGCACCCGGGGGGGTTAATGAGCAGTTCTTC
CAIRAPGGVNEQFF
>.|.|TRBV19|TRBJ1-5
TGTGCCAGTAGTATACAACAGTCAGATCAGCCCCAGCATTTT
CASSIQQSDQPQHF
>.|TRBD1|TRBV5-6|TRBJ1-1
TGTGCCAGCAACCGTCAGGGGGTCCGCACTGAAGCTTTCTTT
CASNRQGVRTEAFF
>.|.|TRBV27|TRBJ2-3
TGTGCCAGCATTGACAGTAGCACAGATACGCAGTATTTT
CASIDSSTDTQYF
>.|.|TRBV7-2|TRBJ2-3
TGTGCCAGCAGCTCCACAGGGTGGGGCACAGATACGCAGTATTTT
CASSSTGWGTDTQYF
>.|.|TRBV11-2|TRBJ2-3
TGTGCCAGCAGCTTAGTTGCTAGCACAGATACGCAGTATTTT
CASSLVASTDTQYF
>.|TRBD2|TRBV5-4|TRBJ2-1
TGTGCCAGCAGGAGAGCGGGGGGGCGTTACAATGAGCAGTTCTTC
CASRRAGGRYNEQFF
>.|.|TRBV5-6|TRBJ2-7
TGTGCCAGCAGCACTCTGGGGCAGCCCTACGAGCAGTACTTC
CASSTLGQPYEQYF
>.|.|TRBV7-9|TRBJ2-1
TGTGCCAGCAGCTTCCCGAGGGAATTGTCCTACAATGAGCAGTTCTTC
CASSFPRELSYNEQFF
>.|TRBD1|TRBV25-1|TRBJ1-1
TGTGCCAGCAGTGAACCGGGGACAGGGGGGTTGGGCACTGAAGCTTTCTTT
CASSEPGTGGLGTEAFF
>once|.|TRBV29-1|TRBJ2-3
TGCAGCGTTGCTGTGATGGGCACAGATACGCAGTATTTT
CSVAVMGTDTQYF
>.|TRBD2|TRBV5-6|TRBJ2-7
TGTGCCAGCAGCTTGCCGGGACTAGCTGACTACGAGCAGTACTTC
CASSLPGLADYEQYF
>.|TRBD2|TRBV5-1|TRBJ2-2
TGCGCCAGCGGCGAGACTAGCGGTAACACCGGGGAGCTGTTTTTT
CASGETSGNTGELFF
>.|.|TRBV4-1|TRBJ1-1
TGCGCCAGCAGCCAAGAGGGTGTAGGGCGGAGAAAGACTGAAGCTTTCTTT
CASSQEGVGRRKTEAFF
>.|.|TRBV2|TRBJ2-3
TGTGCCAGCACTCTCTCCCCTCGGGACACAGATACGCAGTATTTT
CASTLSPRDTDTQYF
>once|TRBD2|TRBV4-3|TRBJ2-1
TGCGCCAGCAGCCAAGATTTAACTAGCGGGGGGTATTACAACGATGAGCAGTTCTTC
CASSQDLTSGGYYNDEQFF
>.|.|TRBV6-5|TRBJ1-5
TGTGCCAGCAGTTACACCAATCAGCCCCAGCATTTT
CASSYTNQPQHF
>.|TRBD2|TRBV7-3|TRBJ2-1
TGTGCCAGCAGCCCGGGGGGAACTTACTACAATGAGCAGTTCTTC
CASSPGGTYYNEQFF
>.|.|TRBV4-1|TRBJ2-1
TGCGCCAGCAGCCAAGATCCTAGGTCAGGGAATGAGCAGTTCTTC
CASSQDPRSGNEQFF
>.|.|TRBV7-8|TRBJ2-7
TGTGCCAGCAGCTTTCGGCAGGTTTTAACCTACGAGCAGTACTTC
CASSFRQVLTYEQYF
>.|.|TRBV7-3|TRBJ2-1
TGTGCCAGCAGCCCTAGAAGCGGTTTGGGCGGTGAGCAGTTCTTC
CASSPRSGLGGEQFF
>.|TRBD2|TRBV5-1|TRBJ2-3
TGCGCCAGCAGCCCCAGCGGGGGGAAGGATACGCAGTATTTT
CASSPSGGKDTQYF
>.|TRBD2|TRBV10-1|TRBJ2-3
TGCGCCAGCAGTGAGCCGGGACTAGCGGGGGACACAGATACGCAGTATTTT
CASSEPGLAGDTDTQYF